The 5 T cell receptor beta chains in this list originate from one sample, sequenced in a study of shared clonotypes between healthy human individuals. Repertoires were generated with immunoSEQ multiplex PCR, while TCRdb's copy carries only in-frame clones and drops some. The sample holds 950,000 to 1,300,000 clones; about 74% are singletons and the top ten take approximately 1.5%. The sample taken for sequencing was memory CD4+ T cells sorted from blood. Specified subset: CD45RA-negative fraction. The receptors derive from a young man in good health.

The V and J genes are TRBV15 and TRBJ1-2; no firm D call. The CDR3 extends over 14 amino acids. V was clipped by 1 base and J by 3 bases, with 9 bases between them. Looked up from germline, CDR1 is LNHNV and CDR2 is YYDKDF (reference sequence). The CDR3 region has the DNA TGTGCCACCAGCAGAGCCGGAGTTGACTATGGCTACACCTTC. It specifies CATSRAGVDYGYTF.

The rearrangement uses TRBV11-3 and TRBJ1-6; no clear D. The CDR3 extends over 14 amino acids. The germline gives CDR1 SGHNT, CDR2 YENEEA. V dropped 1 base and J dropped 6 bases, with 7 bases sitting between them. CDR3 coding DNA: TGTGCCAGCAGCTTAGTCGGGGTTAATTCACCCCTCCACTTT. Translating gives CASSLVGVNSPLHF. The variable domain in full, with the rest retrieved from reference TRBV11-3 and TRBJ1-6, is EAGVVQSPRYKIIEKKQPVAFWCNPISGHNTLYWYLQNLGQGPELLIRYENEEAVDDSQLPKDRFSAERLKGVDSTLKIQPAELGDSAVYLCASSLVGVNSPLHFGNGTRLTVT.

This clone was found a few times. The chain joins TRBV7-8 to TRBJ2-3, with TRBD1 identical over 7 bases. This CDR3 contains 16 residues. J was trimmed by 0 bases and V by 5 bases; bases with no gene match: 8. The germline gives CDR1 SGHVS, CDR2 FQNEAQ. CDR3 in DNA: TGTGCCAGCAGCCCCGAGGGGGCTTTTAGCACAGATACGCAGTATTTT. Translating gives CASSPEGAFSTDTQYF.

The chain recombines TRBV5-4 with TRBJ2-5; 7 bases agree with TRBD2. V was clipped by 1 base and J by 0 bases; unmatched bases: 3. The V gene's germline CDR1 is SGHNT and CDR2 YYREEE (reference sequence). The CDR3 is 15 amino acids. CDR3 nucleotides: TGTGCCAGCAGCTTGTCTGCGGGAGACCAAGAGACCCAGTACTTC. This encodes CASSLSAGDQETQYF.

The chain is built from TRBV7-3 and TRBJ2-3; 9 bases fit TRBD1. Germline CDR1 SGHTA, CDR2 FQGTGA. The CDR3 runs to 15 residues. V gave up 2 bases and J gave up 2 bases; unmatched junction bases: 2. The CDR3 loop is CASSLGQGTTDTQYF. CDR3 nucleotide sequence: TGTGCCAGCAGCTTAGGACAGGGGACCACAGATACGCAGTATTTT.